This T cell receptor (beta chain) appears in the sequencing data of a study of T cells in Graves' hyperthyroidism and ophthalmopathy. The study, taken as a whole, reports: A model using 13 V-J features told ophthalmopathy apart from stable hyperthyroidism. Most expanded thyroid clonotypes above 0.001 recurred in blood. Model predictions of ophthalmopathy came a median roughly 6.7 months before onset.

Disease duration under 2 months; hyperthyroidism patients were aged 18 to 65. The J segment lost 6 bases and the V segment lost 6 bases, leaving 6 bases of the junction unmatched. Germline V gene lookup returns CDR1 DFQATT and CDR2 SNEGSKA (reference sequence). This CDR3 comprises 14 residues. About this clonotype: Its target is not known.

Authors of the study amplified TCR beta CDR3 regions from RNA transcripts. First-round RT-PCR targeting the TCR CDR3 was performed with the HTBI primer set. TCRdb reprocessed the multiplex PCR reads with MiXCR, giving one entry per CDR3 protein. The repertoire holds a few hundred thousand distinct CDR3 sequences, with 46% as singletons. This rearrangement joins TRBV20-1 to TRBJ1-5; 12 nucleotides align to TRBD1. The receptor was isolated from a woman younger than 35 with Graves' hyperthyroidism. The specimen sequenced was peripheral blood or thyroid tissue (not recorded which). The CDR3 DNA sequence: TGCAGTGCAATAGGGACAGGGGGCGGTCAGCCCCAGCATTTT. It translates to CSAIGTGGGQPQHF.